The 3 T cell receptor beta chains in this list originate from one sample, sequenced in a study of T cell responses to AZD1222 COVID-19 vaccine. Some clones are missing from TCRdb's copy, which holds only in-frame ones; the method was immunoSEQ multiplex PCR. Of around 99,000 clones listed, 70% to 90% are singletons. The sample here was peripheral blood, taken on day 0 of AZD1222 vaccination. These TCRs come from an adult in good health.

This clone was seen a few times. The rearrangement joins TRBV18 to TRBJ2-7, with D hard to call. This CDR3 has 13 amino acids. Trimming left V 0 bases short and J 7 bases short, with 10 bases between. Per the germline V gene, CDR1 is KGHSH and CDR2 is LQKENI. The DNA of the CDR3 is TGTGCCAGCTCACCACCGTTGCTCGAGGAGCAGTACTTC. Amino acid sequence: CASSPPLLEEQYF.

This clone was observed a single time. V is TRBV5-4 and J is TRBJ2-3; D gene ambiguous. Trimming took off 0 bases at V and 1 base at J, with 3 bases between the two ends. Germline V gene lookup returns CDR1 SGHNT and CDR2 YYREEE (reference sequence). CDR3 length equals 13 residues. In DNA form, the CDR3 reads TGTGCCAGCAGCTTGGCCGGCACAGATACGCAGTATTTT. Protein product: CASSLAGTDTQYF.

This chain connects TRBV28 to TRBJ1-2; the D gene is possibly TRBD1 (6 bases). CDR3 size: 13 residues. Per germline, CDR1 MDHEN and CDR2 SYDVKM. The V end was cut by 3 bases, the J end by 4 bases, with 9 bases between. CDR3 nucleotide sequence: TGTGCCAGCAGTTTCACAGGGTCCTATGGCTACACCTTC. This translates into CASSFTGSYGYTF.